The 25 T cell receptor beta chains listed next were all sequenced from one sample in a study of shared clonotypes between healthy human individuals. Produced via immunoSEQ multiplex PCR; TCRdb's table is partial and in-frame only. The sample consists of about 980,000 clones, around three quarters of them appearing once. The sample consisted of memory CD4+ T cells sorted from blood. Subset here: CD45RA-negative fraction. The receptors originated from a man aged 18 to 30 in good health.

The CDR3 protein is CASSPDRGQTYNSPLHF. For the CDR3, the DNA is TGTGCCAGCAGCCCGGACAGGGGGCAAACCTATAATTCACCCCTCCACTTT. The V and J genes are TRBV7-9 and TRBJ1-6, with 11 bases that match TRBD1. With 5 bases clipped from V and 2 bases from J, the junction kept 5 bases outside the gene matches. Germline V gives CDR1 SEHNR, CDR2 FQNEAQ (reference sequence). CDR3 length: 17 amino acids.

To note about this clone: Other DNA sequences in this sample translate to the same CDR3. The chain links TRBV5-6 to TRBJ1-1; D is unclear. Germline V lookup: CDR1 SGHDT, CDR2 YYEEEE. The CDR3 length is 15 residues. V was trimmed by 2 bases and J by 1 base, leaving 12 bases between them. CDR3 region: CASSFDTGKNTEAFF. The CDR3 DNA is TGTGCCAGCAGCTTTGACACCGGCAAGAACACTGAAGCTTTCTTT. The full variable domain, with the rest looked up from reference TRBV5-6 and TRBJ1-1, is DAGVTQSPTHLIKTRGQQVTLRCSPKSGHDTVSWYQQALGQGPQFIFQYYEEEERQRGNFPDRFSGHQFPNYSSELNVNALLLGDSALYLCASSFDTGKNTEAFFGQGTRLTVV.

The rearrangement links TRBV5-5 to TRBJ1-5; possible D gene TRBD1, 6 bases. The V gene lost 4 bases and the J gene lost 0 bases, with 20 bases spanning the gap. Germline V gene lookup returns CDR1 SGHKS and CDR2 YYEKEE (reference sequence). The CDR3 has 18 residues. The DNA of the CDR3 is TGTGCCAGCAGCCCTGGGGAAGGGGGTTGGCCTAGCAATCAGCCCCAGCATTTT. Its protein product is CASSPGEGGWPSNQPQHF.

This clone was counted at least ten times. This chain links TRBV5-1 with TRBJ2-6; 7 positions match TRBD2. This CDR3 contains 17 residues. Germline trimming cut 4 bases from V and 0 bases from J; bases unmatched to any gene: 7. Germline CDR1 reads SGHRS; CDR2 reads YFSETQ. The CDR3 here is CASSAGDSNSGANVLTF. The DNA of the CDR3 is TGCGCCAGCAGCGCGGGGGACTCCAACTCTGGGGCCAACGTCCTGACTTTC.

The chain joins TRBV9 to TRBJ2-7, with 9 positions matching TRBD2. The CDR3 extends over 15 amino acids. The germline CDR1 and CDR2 sequences are SGDLS and YYNGEE. V lost 4 bases to trimming and J lost 2 bases; unmatched junction nucleotides: 7. The CDR3 loop is CASSPQASGTYEQYF. CDR3 DNA: TGTGCCAGCAGCCCCCAGGCTAGCGGGACCTACGAGCAGTACTTC.

The chain couples TRBV28 to TRBJ1-2, with D possibly TRBD1 on 5 matching bases. The V and J ends lost 5 bases and 7 bases respectively, with 8 bases between them. CDR1 is MDHEN, CDR2 SYDVKM, per germline. CDR3 length: 11 amino acids. In DNA form, the CDR3 reads TGTGCCAGCAGTCGGGACCGTGGCTACACCTTC. This encodes CASSRDRGYTF.

This clone has only a few counts. Other DNA sequences in the same sample also yield this CDR3. The chain has TRBV5-1 and TRBJ1-5, with TRBD1 matching over 10 bases. With V trimmed by 4 bases and J by 2 bases, 3 bases remained unmatched. Germline-derived CDR1 and CDR2 are SGHRS and YFSETQ. The CDR3 has 15 amino acids. The CDR3 spells CASSPGTGGNQPQHF. CDR3 bases: TGCGCCAGCAGCCCCGGGACAGGGGGCAATCAGCCCCAGCATTTT.

This rearrangement joins TRBV7-2 to TRBJ2-3; 15 bases match TRBD2. The germline V gene has CDR1 SGHTA and CDR2 FQGNSA. CDR3 size: 17 residues. Trimming took 4 bases from V and 2 from J; bases not matched to a gene: 4. CDR3 in amino acids: CASSWGLAGGSTDTQYF. The CDR3 DNA is TGTGCCAGCAGCTGGGGACTAGCGGGAGGATCCACAGATACGCAGTATTTT.

CDR3 DNA sequence: TGTGCCAGCAGTGCGTTTCAGGGGACCTACGAGCAGTACTTC. Its protein product is CASSAFQGTYEQYF. The V and J genes are TRBV6-1 and TRBJ2-7; possible D gene TRBD1, 6 bases. V lost 4 bases, J lost 2 bases, and 12 bases lay in between. The CDR3 covers 14 residues. Germline CDR1 MNHNS, CDR2 SASEGT.

The rearrangement uses TRBV9 and TRBJ2-1; possibly TRBD2 for D (6 bases). The CDR3 is 14 residues long. Germline CDR1 and CDR2: SGDLS and YYNGEE. Trimming stripped 0 bases from V and 7 bases from J, with 11 bases between. In DNA, the CDR3 is TGTGCCAGCAGCGTAGTGGAGGGTTTGAATGAGCAGTTCTTC. Translated: CASSVVEGLNEQFF.

The chain combines TRBV18 with TRBJ2-2, with 7 bases identical to TRBD2. The CDR3 sequence is 13 residues long. V dropped 11 bases and J dropped 0; count of bases not matched to a gene: 3. The germline V gene encodes CDR1 KGHSH and CDR2 LQKENI. As DNA, the CDR3 is TGTGCCGGGAGGGAGGCGAACACCGGGGAGCTGTTTTTT. Amino acid sequence: CAGREANTGELFF.

This clone was recorded only once. The chain links TRBV18 to TRBJ2-7, with D maybe TRBD2 (6 bases). This CDR3 is 15 amino acids long. With 0 bases removed from V and 5 bases from J, the gap between germline ends came to 14 bases. From germline, CDR1 is KGHSH and CDR2 LQKENI. The chain's CDR3 is CASSPPGGSSHEQYF. CDR3 bases: TGTGCCAGCTCACCACCGGGAGGTTCTTCCCACGAGCAGTACTTC.

The rearrangement links TRBV5-8 to TRBJ2-5, with 9 bases matching TRBD1. CDR1 and CDR2 (germline): SGHTS, YDEGEE. This CDR3 region has 16 residues. The J segment lost 5 bases and the V segment lost 0 bases, leaving 8 bases of the junction unmatched. The CDR3 sequence is CASSLGGTGLQETQYF. The CDR3 DNA sequence: TGTGCCAGCAGCTTGGGTGGGACAGGGCTGCAGGAGACCCAGTACTTC.

This clone was counted a few times. The chain has TRBV28 and TRBJ1-2, with 10 bases matching TRBD1. The J segment lost 2 bases and the V segment lost 4 bases, leaving 1 base of the junction unmatched. Germline V gene data show CDR1 as MDHEN and CDR2 as SYDVKM. The length of the CDR3 is 14 residues. The CDR3 coding sequence is TGTGCCAGCAGTTCGGGACAGGGGAACTATGGCTACACCTTC. Amino acids: CASSSGQGNYGYTF.

This rearrangement joins TRBV7-8 to TRBJ1-2, with 8 bases lining up with TRBD1. Losses at the gene ends were 4 bases for V and 4 bases for J; bases not matched to a gene: 11. Germline assignment: CDR1 SGHVS and CDR2 FQNEAQ. This CDR3 has 16 residues. The CDR3 sequence is CASSSLDRAGGYGYTF. CDR3 sequence (DNA): TGTGCCAGCAGCTCCCTGGACAGGGCGGGAGGCTATGGCTACACCTTC.

The CDR3 region is CASSTTRGTPGEQYF. DNA for the CDR3: TGTGCCAGTAGTACAACTAGGGGGACGCCGGGGGAGCAGTACTTC. The rearrangement joins TRBV19 to TRBJ2-7, with D possibly being TRBD1 (6 bases). Germline-derived CDR1 and CDR2 are LNHDA and SQIVND (reference sequence). The V and J ends lost 4 bases and 7 bases respectively, with 20 bases between them. The CDR3 is 15 residues long.

V gene TRBV7-9 combines with J gene TRBJ2-1; no reliable D call. CDR1 is SEHNR and CDR2 is FQNEAQ in the germline V gene (reference sequence). Deletions cut 10 bases from V and 0 bases from J, with 13 bases between. The CDR3 has 14 residues. CDR3 sequence: CATAGQSSYNEQFF. As DNA, the CDR3 is TGTGCCACCGCCGGGCAAAGCTCCTACAATGAGCAGTTCTTC.

This chain uses TRBV2 with TRBJ2-5; the D is unclear. This CDR3 spans 11 amino acids. CDR1 is SNHLY and CDR2 is FYNNEI in the germline V gene. V gave up 6 bases and J gave up 7 bases, with 9 bases separating them. Written as DNA, the CDR3 is TGTGCCAGCAGGGCTGACCGGACCCAGTACTTC. Translated, it gives CASRADRTQYF.

This rearrangement joins TRBV7-9 to TRBJ1-4; no clear D. Per germline, CDR1 SEHNR and CDR2 FQNEAQ (reference sequence). Trimming removed 1 base from V and 10 bases from J, with 10 bases in between. This CDR3 comprises 13 residues. The chain's CDR3 is CASSLEGGGKLFF. The CDR3 nucleotides are TGTGCCAGCAGCTTAGAGGGAGGAGGAAAACTGTTTTTT. Using reference TRBV7-9 and TRBJ1-4 for the parts outside the CDR3, the full variable domain is DTGVSQNPRHKITKRGQNVTFRCDPISEHNRLYWYRQTLGQGPEFLTYFQNEAQLEKSRLLSDRFSAERPKGSFSTLEIQRTEQGDSAMYLCASSLEGGGKLFFGSGTQLSVL.

CDR3 region: CASSSTESNYGYTF. For the CDR3, the DNA is TGCGCCAGCAGCTCGACGGAATCTAACTATGGCTACACCTTC. The chain is built from TRBV5-1 and TRBJ1-2; the D is unclear. Germline CDR1 reads SGHRS; CDR2 reads YFSETQ. V lost 3 bases and J lost 0, with 9 bases in between. The CDR3 is 14 amino acids.

The table lists this clone with a few counts. The chain is built from TRBV6-5 and TRBJ1-2, with 8 nucleotides matching TRBD1. The V gene end was trimmed by 6 bases and the J gene end by 8 bases; junction bases not matched to a gene: 8. Germline CDR1 and CDR2: MNHEY and SVGAGI. This CDR3 region has 13 residues. The CDR3 is CASRMPGTGGYTF. CDR3 DNA sequence: TGTGCCAGCAGGATGCCCGGGACAGGAGGCTACACCTTC.

The J gene is TRBJ2-1, the V gene TRBV11-2, with 10 bases aligning to TRBD2. V trimming: 2 bases; J trimming: 6 bases; junction bases outside the gene matches: 4. CDR3 size: 15 residues. Germline V gives CDR1 SGHAT, CDR2 FQNNGV. In nucleotides, the CDR3 is TGTGCCAGCAGCTTACAGCGGGAGGGTTTCAATGAGCAGTTCTTC. Its protein is CASSLQREGFNEQFF.

Concerning this clone: It differs at one base from a far larger clone, so likely a read error. The chain uses TRBV6-1 and TRBJ1-5; 9 nucleotides agree with TRBD1. The CDR3 spans 15 residues. CDR1 is MNHNS, CDR2 SASEGT, per germline. Trimming cost V 8 bases and J 4 bases; bases outside gene matches: 9. Here the CDR3 reads CASGRGTGKNQPQHF. DNA for the CDR3: TGTGCCAGCGGCCGTGGGACAGGGAAGAATCAGCCCCAGCATTTT.

This rearrangement joins TRBV27 to TRBJ2-2, with TRBD2 matching 11 bases. The CDR3 runs to 16 residues. In germline, CDR1 is MNHEY, CDR2 SMNVEV (reference sequence). Trimming cost V 1 base and J 6 bases; bases outside gene matches: 4. The CDR3 is CASSLLLAGGSGELFF. The CDR3 DNA follows: TGTGCCAGCAGTTTATTGCTAGCGGGAGGCTCCGGGGAGCTGTTTTTT.

This chain connects TRBV28 to TRBJ1-2; 8 bases match TRBD1. Germline V lookup: CDR1 MDHEN, CDR2 SYDVKM. V gave up 6 bases and J gave up 3 bases; unmatched junction bases: 9. The CDR3 covers 15 residues. CDR3 in amino acids: CASSTQQGVHYGYTF. CDR3 coding DNA: TGTGCCAGCAGCACACAACAGGGGGTGCACTATGGCTACACCTTC.